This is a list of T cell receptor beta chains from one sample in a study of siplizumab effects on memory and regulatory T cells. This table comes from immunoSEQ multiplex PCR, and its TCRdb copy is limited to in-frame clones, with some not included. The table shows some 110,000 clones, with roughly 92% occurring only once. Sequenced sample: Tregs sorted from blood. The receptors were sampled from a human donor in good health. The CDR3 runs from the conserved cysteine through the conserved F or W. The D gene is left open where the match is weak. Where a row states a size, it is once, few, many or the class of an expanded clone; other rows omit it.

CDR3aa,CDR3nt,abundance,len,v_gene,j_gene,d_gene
CASSLSVRLRGANVLTF,TGTGCCAGCAGTTTATCCGTCCGGCTGAGGGGGGCCAACGTCCTGACTTTC,-,17,TRBV27,TRBJ2-6,-
CASSVGLAGTEQYF,TGTGCCAGCAGCGTTGGACTAGCGGGTACCGAGCAGTACTTC,-,14,TRBV7-9,TRBJ2-7,TRBD2
CASRRGGTGTYGYTF,TGTGCCAGCAGACGGGGGGGGACAGGGACGTATGGCTACACCTTC,-,15,TRBV28,TRBJ1-2,TRBD1
CASSNRAGTSSYF,TGTGCCAGCAGCAACAGGGCGGGGACTAGCTCATATTTT,-,13,TRBV5-6,TRBJ2-3,TRBD2
CASSAATGLGNTIYF,TGTGCCAGCAGCGCCGCTACAGGGCTAGGAAACACCATATATTTT,-,15,TRBV9,TRBJ1-3,-
CASSPSTGREKLFF,TGTGCCAGCAGCCCCTCCACGGGCCGTGAAAAACTGTTTTTT,-,14,TRBV4-2,TRBJ1-4,-
CASSFGRARFGYTF,TGTGCCAGCAGCTTCGGTAGGGCTCGTTTTGGCTACACCTTC,once,14,TRBV5-6,TRBJ1-2,-
CASRRGGVRNQPQHF,TGTGCCAGCAGGCGAGGCGGTGTACGCAATCAGCCCCAGCATTTT,-,15,TRBV2,TRBJ1-5,-
CASSQGTSGEDRNEQFF,TGCGCCAGCAGTCAAGGGACTAGCGGGGAAGATAGGAATGAGCAGTTCTTC,-,17,TRBV5-1,TRBJ2-1,TRBD2
CASSQAGDLSYGYTF,TGTGCCAGCAGCCAAGCAGGGGATCTAAGCTATGGCTACACCTTC,-,15,TRBV4-2,TRBJ1-2,-
CASTSGDRYEQYF,TGCGCCAGCACAAGCGGGGACCGGTACGAGCAGTACTTC,-,13,TRBV5-1,TRBJ2-7,TRBD2
CASGGVNEQFF,TGTGCTAGTGGTGGAGTCAATGAGCAGTTCTTC,-,11,TRBV12-5,TRBJ2-1,-
CASSLGQPQHF,TGCGCCAGCAGCTTGGGACAGCCCCAGCATTTT,-,11,TRBV5-1,TRBJ1-5,-
CASSREFSGNTIYF,TGTGCCAGCAGTCGGGAATTTTCTGGAAACACCATATATTTT,-,14,TRBV2,TRBJ1-3,-
CASSLEGQESTDTQYF,TGCGCCAGCAGCTTGGAGGGACAGGAATCCACAGATACGCAGTATTTT,-,16,TRBV5-1,TRBJ2-3,TRBD1
CASSFGVDTGELFF,TGTGCCAGCAGCTTTGGGGTTGACACCGGGGAGCTGTTTTTT,once,14,TRBV13,TRBJ2-2,-
CASSYRTGVGNTIYF,TGTGCCAGCAGTTACCGGACAGGGGTCGGAAACACCATATATTTT,-,15,TRBV6-6,TRBJ1-3,TRBD1
CASSFDRLDEQYF,TGCGCCAGCAGCTTCGACAGGCTGGACGAGCAGTACTTC,-,13,TRBV5-1,TRBJ2-7,-
CAWSAPDWVSYEQYF,TGTGCCTGGAGTGCCCCGGACTGGGTCTCCTACGAGCAGTACTTC,once,15,TRBV30,TRBJ2-7,-
CASSPTLGRRNTEAFF,TGTGCCAGCAGCCCAACCTTGGGACGGAGGAACACTGAAGCTTTCTTT,few,16,TRBV11-2,TRBJ1-1,-
CASSVGTGQETQYF,TGTGCCAGCAGCGTAGGTACGGGCCAAGAGACCCAGTACTTC,-,14,TRBV9,TRBJ2-5,-
CAEGTGGPEKLFF,TGTGCGGAGGGGACAGGGGGGCCGGAAAAACTGTTTTTT,-,13,TRBV30,TRBJ1-4,TRBD1
CASSGRQRGNTDTQYF,TGCGCCAGCTCGGGACGCCAAAGGGGGAACACAGATACGCAGTATTTT,-,16,TRBV10-1,TRBJ2-3,-
CASSLDRVVGEQYF,TGTGCCAGCAGCTTAGACAGGGTGGTGGGGGAGCAGTACTTC,-,14,TRBV11-2,TRBJ2-7,-
CAISAGHGAPYEQYF,TGTGCCATCAGTGCGGGACATGGGGCCCCCTACGAGCAGTACTTC,-,15,TRBV10-3,TRBJ2-7,-
CASSQGTGELFF,TGTGCCAGCAGTCAGGGTACCGGGGAGCTGTTTTTT,few,12,TRBV2,TRBJ2-2,-
CAISPGLLASYEQYF,TGTGCCATCAGCCCGGGACTCCTCGCCTCCTACGAGCAGTACTTC,-,15,TRBV10-3,TRBJ2-7,-
CASSLVASGIDEQFF,TGTGCCAGCAGCTTAGTAGCTAGCGGGATTGATGAGCAGTTCTTC,-,15,TRBV7-2,TRBJ2-1,TRBD2
CASSLVSRGSYEQYF,TGTGCCAGCAGCTTAGTAAGCAGGGGTTCCTACGAGCAGTACTTC,-,15,TRBV11-3,TRBJ2-7,-
CASSSQTGGGNTEAFF,TGTGCCAGCAGTTCCCAGACAGGGGGAGGGAACACTGAAGCTTTCTTT,-,16,TRBV6-6,TRBJ1-1,TRBD1
CASSILKAVPGANVLTF,TGTGCCAGTAGTATTCTTAAGGCGGTTCCTGGGGCCAACGTCCTGACTTTC,-,17,TRBV19,TRBJ2-6,-